This T cell receptor (beta chain) was documented in a study of cytomegalovirus exposure and HLA in healthy donors (dated by TCRdb to 2015 to 2018). The study in broad terms: According to an earlier analysis of 587 of the donors, 150 million to 200 million T cells yielded 90 million to 130 million unique TCR beta sequences and more than 250 Gb of sequence data. To study patterns of TCR occurrence, a later analysis re-analyzed previously published TCR beta repertoires from 500 to 850 donors and added high-resolution HLA genotyping. Donor age, sex, ethnicity and CMV serostatus were compiled alongside the repertoire data. Besides the first cohort of approximately 710 subjects, a separate validation cohort made up of over a hundred different subjects was used. Roughly 5 DR-DQ haplotypes were handled as single units for association and clustering because linkage in the cohort was strong. Both class I and class II loci were covered by HLA typing, at four-digit resolution. Using immunosequencing, the study profiled T cell repertoires from 500 to 800 subjects and related those repertoires to cytomegalovirus serostatus. A later genetic analysis used genome-wide SNP genotypes for about 60% of the roughly 670 donors, treating that subset as a discovery cohort. An early release covering roughly 640 HLA-typed donors comprised around 300 gigabases of sequencing data and around 80 million unique TCR sequences. Rather than drawing on any new phenotypic data, the later analysis identified candidate immune exposures from TCR beta sequences and the way those sequences occurred across donors. Among some 400 genotyped donors of the cohort, an average of approximately 240,000 unique TCR beta nucleotide sequences was sequenced per donor, of which about 20% were non-productive. The study was designed to test whether signatures of past pathogen exposure could be identified by cataloging public T cell receptors. The genetic ancestry cluster associated with self-reported Caucasian donors included roughly 84% of the 398 genotyped donors. Every discovery cohort repertoire had been produced on one sequencing platform. The number of typed donors differed by locus: about 620-640 for A, B, C, DRB1 and DQB1; approximately 530 for DQA1; over 600 for DPA1; and 400 to 480 for DPB1. In an earlier analysis of 500 to 650 of the donors, high-throughput TCR beta sequencing was used to judge whether each TCR beta V gene segment behaved as functional or pseudogenic. To predict cytomegalovirus infection status, the study brought together high-throughput TCR immunosequencing, statistical association of individual TCRs with disease status, and machine learning. Summary of the overall study and its limitations: The study listed 150 to 200 TCR beta chains as associated with cytomegalovirus. In vitro tests confirmed that a few of the cytomegalovirus-associated TCR beta chains recognize cytomegalovirus antigens. A later analysis found that TCR association rates varied across HLA loci, with DRB1 alleles showing the most associated TCRs and HLA-C alleles the fewest. The 87-base-pair reads could not distinguish some IMGT-functional V segments, including TRBV6-2 and TRBV6-3, so those segments were excluded. In a later analysis, several top co-occurrence clusters were reported to appear linked to parvovirus B19, influenza, CMV and Epstein-Barr virus. When HLA alleles, especially DR and DQ, strongly co-occurred, TCR associations were difficult to assign to individual alleles. A further reported finding was that TCR beta sequences accurately predicted the HLA-A and HLA-B alleles for most subjects in the first cohort. According to a later analysis, most CMV-associated TCR beta chains appeared to be HLA-restricted, and the HLA associations seemed to be driven largely by CMV exposure. Across donors, most TCR sequences were observed very rarely, whereas some public TCRs were present in many individuals. For the cohort, immune exposure information was limited to CMV serostatus. Because some donors lacked HLA typing at each locus, the association tests relied only on the typed subset. The presence/absence analyses assumed that sequencing depth was roughly uniform across donors, and that assumption may not be true. A group of highly shared sequence variants was considered likely to be a technical artifact of the sequencing pipeline. The earlier analysis of about 600 of the donors excluded roughly 17 rarely observed V segments, including chromosome 9 orphons, because counts were too low. An earlier analysis of around 500 of the donors showed that most TCR beta V segments appeared in productive rearrangements either about 87% or about 30% of the time, which broadly matched IMGT annotations. Correlated functional status among segregating V segments might be attributable to linkage disequilibrium, but an unknown experimental factor could not be ruled out. Specific HLA alleles were associated with 15,000 to 20,000 TCR beta sequences at a false discovery rate of 0.05 in a later analysis. The classifier was reported to diagnose cytomegalovirus status with high specificity and sensitivity in both the original cohort and the validation cohort. In a later analysis, HLA-associated TCR beta chains were found to be more clonally expanded and to have lower generation probabilities than equally common non-associated chains. In a later genetic analysis, a missense DCLRE1C variant was associated with V-gene and J-gene trimming of TCR beta chains, and the association was replicated in an independent cohort. A later genetic analysis reported fewer N-insertions in productive TCRs among donors in an Asian-associated ancestry cluster than the 666-donor mean. It was suggested by the authors that the approach could potentially be generalized to other disease states and immunological phenotypes. In this cohort, only TCR beta chains were sequenced, and detectable features were limited by the absence of alpha or paired-chain data.

The cohort was made up of under 800 healthy bone marrow donors. All cohort members were sampled while nominally healthy, although unrecorded immune exposures were likely present. The donor was CMV seronegative and was included in the group of 352 seronegative cohort members. A peripheral blood sample was collected from each donor, and TCR beta sequencing was performed on peripheral blood mononuclear cells. The Qiagen DNeasy Blood Extraction Kit was used to extract genomic DNA from the blood cell samples. In the germline V gene, CDR1 corresponds to SGHRS and CDR2 to YFSETQ. The CDR3 numbers 17 residues from cysteine through phenylalanine. The DNA shown is the 51-base CDR3, in frame from base 1. Ends trimmed: V by 4 bases, J by 6 bases; bases unmatched to a gene: 12. Worth noting for this clone: Its antigen target is currently unknown. Base qualities are not recorded, but no much larger clone differs from it by a single base.

Libraries were built with the immunoSEQ multiplex PCR assay. For the multiplex PCR, a mixture combining 60 forward primers for TCR Vbeta segments and 13 reverse primers for TCR Jbeta segments was used. Amplification of the CDR3 region of rearranged TCR beta genes was performed with a multiplex PCR assay on genomic DNA. Amplified TCR beta libraries were sequenced as 87-base-pair reads on the Illumina HiSeq System. The published analysis was carried out like this. Across the 600 to 700 repertoires, a later analysis counted roughly 84 million unique TCR beta chains, approximately 12 million of which were shared by at least two donors. Raw reads were error-corrected and collapsed into unique sequences with a nearest-neighbor algorithm that merged closely related sequences to remove PCR and sequencing errors. V, D and J gene segments were assigned by aligning CDR3 sequences to IMGT reference sequences. For a sequence to be retained, a match of at least six nucleotides to both a V gene segment and a J gene segment was required. A rearrangement counted as productive if the CDR3 had no stop codons and remained in frame with V and J, and every other rearrangement counted as non-productive. Following IMGT convention, CDR3 was defined as the stretch from the second conserved V-encoded cysteine up to the conserved J-encoded phenylalanine. In an earlier analysis of more than 550 of the donors, sequences lacking an unambiguous match to a single V gene segment were excluded. In an earlier analysis of approximately 550 of the donors, V segments were called functional above 56.7% productive rearrangements and were called segregating when the between-donor standard deviation exceeded 5%. A statistical classification framework was built to diagnose cytomegalovirus status from the catalog of TCR beta chain sequences. V and J gene assignment, in a later analysis, came from comparing TCR nucleotide sequences with IMGT/GENE-DB human TR gene sequences. In a later analysis, CDR3 sequences and most-parsimonious VDJ recombination scenarios were assigned using the TCRdist pipeline. In a later analysis, every TCR beta chain was defined by the combination of its CDR3 amino acid sequence and its V-gene family, and reads without a unique V-gene family were dropped. As a way to deal with suspected cross-contamination and a sequencing artifact, a later analysis dropped roughly 620 nucleotide sequences that were highly shared and had low generation probability. In a later analysis, a clonal expansion index for each public chain was calculated from normalized within-repertoire ranks of inferred template counts. A later analysis computed generation probabilities with a VDJ recombination model fitted to out-of-frame rearrangements, and checked the results against IGoR. In a later analysis, TCR-TCR, TCR-HLA and TCR-CMV co-occurrence was scored with hypergeometric tests, and a repertoire-size bias correction was applied to TCR pairs. To estimate false discovery rates, a later analysis permuted the HLA or CMV assignments 20 times. In a later analysis, co-occurring TCRs were grouped using DBSCAN, and TCRdist sequence similarity was added for clustering within HLA-allele-positive subsets. Co-occurrence clustering excluded repertoires with fewer than 30,000 or more than 120,000 public chains, plus five with anomalous nucleotide sharing. Not all clones reach the TCRdb copy of this immuneACCESS table, which keeps in-frame sequences only. Checked studies attribute under half of the gap to unresolved V genes and leave the rest unexplained. That table is the source of V, J and clone size, and D and trimming were worked out from the DNA. Recorded for this sample are 150,000 to 200,000 clones; around 77% of them occurred a single time. Roughly 2.3% of the sample is held by the ten biggest clonotypes.

The specimen sequenced was PBMCs. Recombination linked TRBV5-1 to TRBJ2-7; 14 bases in the middle match TRBD2. This receptor was taken from a man in his sixties in good health and CMV-seronegative. The base sequence is TGCGCCAGCAGCCCGGCCGTGGGACTAGCGGGAGAGGGCGAGCAGTACTTC. It is translated as CASSPAVGLAGEGEQYF.